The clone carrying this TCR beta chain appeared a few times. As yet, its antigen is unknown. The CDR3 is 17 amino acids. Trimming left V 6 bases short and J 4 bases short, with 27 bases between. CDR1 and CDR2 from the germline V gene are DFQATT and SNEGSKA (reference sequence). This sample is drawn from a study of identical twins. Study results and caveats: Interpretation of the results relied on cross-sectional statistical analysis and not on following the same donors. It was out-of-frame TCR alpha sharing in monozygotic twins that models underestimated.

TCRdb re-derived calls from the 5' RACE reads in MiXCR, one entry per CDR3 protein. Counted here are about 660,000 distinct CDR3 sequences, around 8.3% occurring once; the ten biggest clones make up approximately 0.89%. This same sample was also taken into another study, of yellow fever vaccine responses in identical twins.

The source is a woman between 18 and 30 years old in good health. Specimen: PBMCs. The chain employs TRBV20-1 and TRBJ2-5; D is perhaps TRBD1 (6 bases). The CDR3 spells CSAYSDSLGGYRETQYF. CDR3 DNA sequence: TGCAGTGCGTATTCGGACAGCCTAGGAGGTTACAGAGAGACCCAGTACTTC.